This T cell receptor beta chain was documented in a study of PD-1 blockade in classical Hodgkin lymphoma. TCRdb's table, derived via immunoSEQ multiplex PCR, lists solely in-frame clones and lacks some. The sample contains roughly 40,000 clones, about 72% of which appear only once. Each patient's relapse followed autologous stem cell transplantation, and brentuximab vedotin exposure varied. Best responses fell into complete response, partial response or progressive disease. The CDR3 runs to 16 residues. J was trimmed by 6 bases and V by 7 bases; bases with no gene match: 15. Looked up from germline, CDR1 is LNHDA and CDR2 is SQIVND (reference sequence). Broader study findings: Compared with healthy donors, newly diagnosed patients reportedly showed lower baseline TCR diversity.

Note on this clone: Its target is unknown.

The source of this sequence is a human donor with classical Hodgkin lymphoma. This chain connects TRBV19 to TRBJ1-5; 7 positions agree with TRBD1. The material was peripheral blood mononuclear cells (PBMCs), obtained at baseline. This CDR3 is CASTRGRQGNRQPQHF. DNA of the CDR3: TGTGCCAGTACGAGAGGGAGACAGGGTAATCGTCAGCCCCAGCATTTT. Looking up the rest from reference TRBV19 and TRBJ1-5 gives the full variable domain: DGGITQSPKYLFRKEGQNVTLSCEQNLNHDAMYWYRQDPGQGLRLIYYSQIVNDFQKGDIAEGYSVSREKKESFPLTVTSAQKNPTAFYLCASTRGRQGNRQPQHFGDGTRLSIL.